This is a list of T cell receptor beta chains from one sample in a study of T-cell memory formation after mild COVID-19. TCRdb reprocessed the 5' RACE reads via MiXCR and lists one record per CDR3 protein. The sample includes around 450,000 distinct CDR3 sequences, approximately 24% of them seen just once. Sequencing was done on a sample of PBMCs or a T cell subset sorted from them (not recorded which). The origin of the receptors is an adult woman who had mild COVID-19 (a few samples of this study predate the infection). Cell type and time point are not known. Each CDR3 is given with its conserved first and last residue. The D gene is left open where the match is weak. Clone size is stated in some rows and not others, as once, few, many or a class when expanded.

CDR3aa: CASSLGLAGGSYEQYF
CDR3nt: TGTGCCAGCAGCCTGGGACTAGCGGGAGGGTCCTACGAGCAGTACTTC
len: 16
j_gene: TRBJ2-7
abundance: NA
d_gene: TRBD2
v_gene: TRBV3-1

CDR3aa: CSALVGNTGELFF
CDR3nt: TGCAGTGCGTTGGTGGGGAACACCGGGGAGCTGTTTTTT
len: 13
j_gene: TRBJ2-2
abundance: NA
d_gene: NA
v_gene: TRBV20-1

CDR3aa: CASSPSLENTEAFF
CDR3nt: TGTGCCAGCTCACCATCTCTGGAGAACACTGAAGCTTTCTTT
len: 14
j_gene: TRBJ1-1
abundance: NA
d_gene: NA
v_gene: TRBV18

CDR3aa: CSAGRPSTGVETQYF
CDR3nt: TGCAGTGCTGGAAGGCCATCGACAGGAGTGGAGACCCAGTACTTC
len: 15
j_gene: TRBJ2-5
abundance: few
d_gene: NA
v_gene: TRBV20-1

CDR3aa: CSARDPKASNIQYF
CDR3nt: TGCAGTGCTAGAGATCCGAAAGCAAGCAACATTCAGTACTTC
len: 14
j_gene: TRBJ2-4
abundance: few
d_gene: NA
v_gene: TRBV20-1

CDR3aa: CASSPPMVSGANVLTF
CDR3nt: TGTGCCAGCAGCCCACCAATGGTTTCTGGGGCCAACGTCCTGACTTTC
len: 16
j_gene: TRBJ2-6
abundance: NA
d_gene: NA
v_gene: TRBV5-5

CDR3aa: CASSSTGGKGGTEAFF
CDR3nt: TGTGCCAGCAGCTCGACAGGGGGGAAAGGGGGGACTGAAGCTTTCTTT
len: 16
j_gene: TRBJ1-1
abundance: NA
d_gene: TRBD1
v_gene: TRBV7-9

CDR3aa: CASSYYPTGAHGSPLHF
CDR3nt: TGTGCCAGCAGTTACTACCCAACAGGGGCGCATGGTTCACCCCTCCACTTT
len: 17
j_gene: TRBJ1-6
abundance: NA
d_gene: TRBD1
v_gene: TRBV6-5

CDR3aa: CASSLNRDALTEAFF
CDR3nt: TGTGCCAGTAGTCTCAACCGGGACGCTCTCACTGAAGCTTTCTTT
len: 15
j_gene: TRBJ1-1
abundance: NA
d_gene: NA
v_gene: TRBV19

CDR3aa: CASSPQGAGGYTF
CDR3nt: TGTGCCAGCAGTCCACAGGGGGCGGGGGGCTACACCTTC
len: 13
j_gene: TRBJ1-2
abundance: NA
d_gene: TRBD1
v_gene: TRBV6-5

CDR3aa: CASSLSRGTRDQKLFF
CDR3nt: TGTGCCAGCAGTTTATCACGAGGGACACGGGACCAAAAACTGTTTTTT
len: 16
j_gene: TRBJ1-4
abundance: few
d_gene: NA
v_gene: TRBV12-3/TRBV12-4

CDR3aa: CASTWRYEQYF
CDR3nt: TGTGCCAGCACCTGGAGGTACGAGCAGTACTTC
len: 11
j_gene: TRBJ2-7
abundance: few
d_gene: NA
v_gene: TRBV6-2/TRBV6-3

CDR3aa: CASSFNRGAGQETQYF
CDR3nt: TGTGCCAGCAGCTTTAATAGGGGCGCCGGCCAAGAGACCCAGTACTTC
len: 16
j_gene: TRBJ2-5
abundance: NA
d_gene: NA
v_gene: TRBV7-9

CDR3aa: CASSLTTSGAGELFF
CDR3nt: TGTGCCAGCAGCTTAACTACTAGCGGGGCCGGGGAGCTGTTTTTT
len: 15
j_gene: TRBJ2-2
abundance: few
d_gene: TRBD2
v_gene: TRBV7-3

CDR3aa: CASSGRTRQETQYF
CDR3nt: TGTGCCAGCAGCGGGAGGACCCGACAAGAGACCCAGTACTTC
len: 14
j_gene: TRBJ2-5
abundance: NA
d_gene: NA
v_gene: TRBV7-8

CDR3aa: CASSIAGTGANVLTF
CDR3nt: TGTGCCAGTAGTATAGCAGGTACTGGGGCCAACGTCCTGACTTTC
len: 15
j_gene: TRBJ2-6
abundance: NA
d_gene: NA
v_gene: TRBV19

CDR3aa: CSASRGHMNTEAFF
CDR3nt: TGCAGTGCTAGCCGGGGACACATGAACACTGAAGCTTTCTTT
len: 14
j_gene: TRBJ1-1
abundance: NA
d_gene: NA
v_gene: TRBV20-1

CDR3aa: CASSLTVPGAEAFF
CDR3nt: TGCGCCAGCAGCTTGACCGTACCGGGGGCTGAAGCTTTCTTT
len: 14
j_gene: TRBJ1-1
abundance: once
d_gene: NA
v_gene: TRBV5-1

CDR3aa: CASGDTQLNTGELFF
CDR3nt: TGTGCCAGCGGAGACACCCAACTTAACACCGGGGAGCTGTTTTTT
len: 15
j_gene: TRBJ2-2
abundance: NA
d_gene: NA
v_gene: TRBV6-5

CDR3aa: CASSLGTEEYF
CDR3nt: TGCGCCAGCAGCTTGGGGACAGAGGAGTATTTT
len: 11
j_gene: TRBJ2-3
abundance: few
d_gene: NA
v_gene: TRBV5-1

CDR3aa: CASSPGTRNGETQYF
CDR3nt: TGTGCCAGCAGCCCTGGGACTAGGAACGGCGAGACCCAGTACTTC
len: 15
j_gene: TRBJ2-5
abundance: NA
d_gene: TRBD2
v_gene: TRBV11-1

CDR3aa: CASSREWGETQYF
CDR3nt: TGCGCCAGCAGCCGGGAGTGGGGGGAGACCCAGTACTTC
len: 13
j_gene: TRBJ2-5
abundance: NA
d_gene: NA
v_gene: TRBV4-3

CDR3aa: CASSLRKAGASYEQYF
CDR3nt: TGTGCCAGCAGCTTAAGGAAGGCAGGGGCCTCCTACGAGCAGTACTTC
len: 16
j_gene: TRBJ2-7
abundance: NA
d_gene: NA
v_gene: TRBV7-9

CDR3aa: CATSDADPGAKGYTF
CDR3nt: TGTGCCACCAGTGACGCCGACCCGGGGGCCAAGGGCTACACCTTC
len: 15
j_gene: TRBJ1-2
abundance: few
d_gene: NA
v_gene: TRBV24-1

CDR3aa: CASSPQRGTPHLQETQYF
CDR3nt: TGTGCCAGCAGCCCCCAGAGGGGGACTCCTCATCTACAAGAGACCCAGTACTTC
len: 18
j_gene: TRBJ2-5
abundance: NA
d_gene: NA
v_gene: TRBV7-9

CDR3aa: CASSKLAVSTDTQYF
CDR3nt: TGTGCCAGCAGTAAACTAGCGGTGAGCACAGATACGCAGTATTTT
len: 15
j_gene: TRBJ2-3
abundance: many
d_gene: TRBD2
v_gene: TRBV12-3/TRBV12-4

CDR3aa: CATSLLGNEQFF
CDR3nt: TGTGCCACCAGTCTGCTGGGGAATGAGCAGTTCTTC
len: 12
j_gene: TRBJ2-1
abundance: NA
d_gene: NA
v_gene: TRBV24-1

CDR3aa: CASSRYRQGGAEAFF
CDR3nt: TGTGCCAGCAGCAGATATCGACAGGGGGGGGCTGAAGCTTTCTTT
len: 15
j_gene: TRBJ1-1
abundance: NA
d_gene: TRBD1
v_gene: TRBV5-6

CDR3aa: CASSRHREGYTF
CDR3nt: TGTGCCAGCAGTCGCCACAGGGAAGGCTACACCTTC
len: 12
j_gene: TRBJ1-2
abundance: NA
d_gene: NA
v_gene: TRBV6-1

CDR3aa: CASSPDGTRIYEQYF
CDR3nt: TGTGCCAGCAGTCCAGACGGGACTAGGATCTACGAGCAGTACTTC
len: 15
j_gene: TRBJ2-7
abundance: few
d_gene: TRBD2
v_gene: TRBV12-3/TRBV12-4

CDR3aa: CATSRPAGVAGRVEQFF
CDR3nt: TGTGCCACCAGCAGACCGGCGGGGGTAGCGGGGAGGGTTGAGCAGTTCTTC
len: 17
j_gene: TRBJ2-1
abundance: NA
d_gene: TRBD2
v_gene: TRBV15

CDR3aa: CASSFGGGVYNEQFF
CDR3nt: TGTGCCAGCAGCTTCGGCGGGGGAGTCTACAATGAGCAGTTCTTC
len: 15
j_gene: TRBJ2-1
abundance: NA
d_gene: TRBD2
v_gene: TRBV11-3

CDR3aa: CATSTQTGVGRAGELFF
CDR3nt: TGTGCCACCAGCACTCAGACAGGGGTCGGGAGGGCCGGGGAGCTGTTTTTT
len: 17
j_gene: TRBJ2-2
abundance: many
d_gene: NA
v_gene: TRBV15

CDR3aa: CASSLVPPNEQYF
CDR3nt: TGTGCCAGCAGCTTAGTACCCCCGAACGAGCAGTACTTC
len: 13
j_gene: TRBJ2-7
abundance: NA
d_gene: NA
v_gene: TRBV7-9

CDR3aa: CASNPDTSRGGYTF
CDR3nt: TGTGCCAGTAACCCGGACACCTCCCGCGGTGGCTACACCTTC
len: 14
j_gene: TRBJ1-2
abundance: NA
d_gene: NA
v_gene: TRBV19

CDR3aa: CATSMPGANVLTF
CDR3nt: TGTGCCACCTCCATGCCTGGGGCCAACGTCCTGACTTTC
len: 13
j_gene: TRBJ2-6
abundance: few
d_gene: NA
v_gene: TRBV24-1

CDR3aa: CASSLKRGLTDTQYF
CDR3nt: TGTGCCAGCAGCTTAAAGCGGGGGCTCACAGATACGCAGTATTTT
len: 15
j_gene: TRBJ2-3
abundance: NA
d_gene: TRBD2
v_gene: TRBV7-8

CDR3aa: CASSQDTSGRSDF
CDR3nt: TGTGCCAGCAGCCAGGATACTAGCGGGAGGTCGGACTTC
len: 13
j_gene: TRBJ2-1
abundance: few
d_gene: TRBD2
v_gene: TRBV4-2

CDR3aa: CASGGGSQPQHF
CDR3nt: TGTGCCAGCGGGGGAGGCAGTCAGCCCCAGCATTTT
len: 12
j_gene: TRBJ1-5
abundance: NA
d_gene: NA
v_gene: TRBV6-5